These 30 T cell receptor beta chains were sequenced from one sample in a study of OX40 agonist ivuxolimab in advanced cancers. Clones were sequenced by immunoSEQ multiplex PCR, and TCRdb holds only the in-frame ones, with some missing. The sample has 8,500 to 11,000 clones, about 80% seen once. Here the sequenced sample was CD4+ or CD8+ T cells sorted from blood, taken in a trial of the OX40 agonist ivuxolimab. Receptors originate from an adult with an advanced solid tumor such as melanoma, head and neck, liver or kidney cancer.

V and J are TRBV6-6 and TRBJ2-7; TRBD2 might be the D (5 bases). Trimming took 3 bases from V and 0 from J, leaving 12 bases between them. CDR3 length: 15 amino acids. Looked up from germline, CDR1 is MNHNY and CDR2 is SVGAGI (reference sequence). The CDR3 is CASSYEGSSSYEQYF. The CDR3 DNA follows: TGTGCCAGCAGTTATGAGGGTTCGAGCTCCTACGAGCAGTACTTC.

By its share, this clone is medium-sized (0.01 to 0.1%). This chain joins TRBV4-1 and TRBJ2-1; TRBD2 might be the D (6 bases). CDR1 and CDR2 from the germline V gene are MGHRA and YSYEKL. V lost 0 bases and J lost 10, with 22 bases in between. The CDR3 covers 17 residues. The CDR3: CASSQDSYRGASLEQFF. CDR3 coding DNA: TGCGCCAGCAGCCAAGACTCGTATCGCGGGGCATCATTAGAGCAGTTCTTC.

The chain carries TRBV19 and TRBJ2-1; perhaps TRBD2 as D (6 bases). The CDR3 is 15 amino acids. Per germline, CDR1 LNHDA and CDR2 SQIVND (reference sequence). Trimming removed 3 bases at V and 7 bases at J, with 16 bases between. The CDR3 DNA is TGTGCCAGTAGTATCTTCGGGAGAGGCTGGAATGAGCAGTTCTTC. Translating gives CASSIFGRGWNEQFF.

This rearrangement joins TRBV27 to TRBJ1-5; 7 bases align to TRBD1. V trimming: 3 bases; J trimming: 3 bases; junction bases outside the gene matches: 2. Germline V lookup: CDR1 MNHEY, CDR2 SMNVEV (reference sequence). The CDR3 runs 14 residues. CDR3 sequence reads: CASSFGTVNQPQHF. The CDR3 DNA is TGTGCCAGCAGTTTCGGGACAGTCAATCAGCCCCAGCATTTT.

V gene TRBV19 combines with J gene TRBJ1-1; D remains unclear. CDR3 length: 13 residues. Trimming removed 2 bases from V and 4 bases from J, with 8 bases in between. Germline-derived CDR1 and CDR2 are LNHDA and SQIVND (reference sequence). The CDR3 loop reads CASSIKWATEAFF. In nucleotides, the CDR3 is TGTGCCAGTAGTATAAAGTGGGCCACTGAAGCTTTCTTT.

The chain is built from TRBV12-5 and TRBJ2-5; 8 bases map to TRBD1. Germline lookup yields CDR1 LGHNT and CDR2 FRNRAP. J lost 7 bases, V lost 5 bases, and 15 bases had no gene match. The CDR3 loop spans 16 amino acids. CDR3 in amino acids: CASGLSSGQVFVTQYF. The CDR3 DNA reads as TGTGCTAGTGGTCTTTCCTCGGGACAGGTGTTCGTGACCCAGTACTTC. The complete variable domain, with remaining parts taken from reference TRBV12-5 and TRBJ2-5, reads DARVTQTPRHKVTEMGQEVTMRCQPILGHNTVFWYRQTMMQGLELLAYFRNRAPLDDSGMPKDRFSAEMPDATLATLKIQPSEPRDSAVYFCASGLSSGQVFVTQYFGPGTRLLVL.

This rearrangement joins TRBV28 to TRBJ2-3; 10 bases map to TRBD2. Germline V gene sequence: CDR1 MDHEN, CDR2 SYDVKM. The CDR3 consists of 18 residues. V was clipped by 5 bases and J by 0 bases; unmatched bases: 11. In nucleotides, the CDR3 is TGTGCCAGCAGTCTCTCCCTTGGACTAGCGGCTAGCACAGATACGCAGTATTTT. Protein product: CASSLSLGLAASTDTQYF.

The chain couples TRBV7-8 to TRBJ1-1, with no clear D. Trimming stripped 3 bases from V and 0 bases from J, with 14 bases between. The CDR3 sequence is 16 residues long. Germline lookup yields CDR1 SGHVS and CDR2 FQNEAQ. The CDR3 reads CASSLGRRGMNTEAFF. In nucleotides, the CDR3 is TGTGCCAGCAGCTTGGGGAGGCGGGGTATGAACACTGAAGCTTTCTTT.

CDR3 nucleotide sequence: TGTGCCAGCAGCTTAGATGGCCGGGGTGGGACCGGGGAGCTGTTTTTT. Protein product: CASSLDGRGGTGELFF. The chain carries TRBV11-2 and TRBJ2-2, with D perhaps TRBD2 (5 bases). The CDR3 totals 16 residues. V gave up 0 bases and J gave up 5 bases, with 13 bases separating them. The germline CDR1 and CDR2 sequences are SGHAT and FQNNGV.

CDR3 nucleotides: TGTGCCATCAGAGAGAGCCTCGGGGAAAAACTGTTTTTT. This encodes CAIRESLGEKLFF. V and J are TRBV10-3 and TRBJ1-4; D unclear. V dropped 6 bases and J dropped 8 bases, with 13 bases sitting between them. CDR3 length: 13 residues. Germline CDR1 and CDR2: ENHRY and SYGVKD.

For the CDR3, the DNA is TGCGCCAGCAGCCCGTTGGGGACTAGCGGCTACAATGAGCAGTTCTTC. This sequence encodes CASSPLGTSGYNEQFF. The rearrangement uses TRBV5-1 and TRBJ2-1; TRBD2 matches 11 bases. Germline CDR1 and CDR2: SGHRS and YFSETQ. This CDR3 is built from 16 residues. With V trimmed by 4 bases and J by 3 bases, 6 bases remained unmatched. The entire variable domain, with the rest obtained from reference TRBV5-1 and TRBJ2-1, is as follows: KAGVTQTPRYLIKTRGQQVTLSCSPISGHRSVSWYQQTPGQGLQFLFEYFSETQRNKGNFPGRFSGRQFSNSRSEMNVSTLELGDSALYLCASSPLGTSGYNEQFFGPGTRLTVL.

V and J are TRBV6-5 and TRBJ2-3, with a tentative D call TRBD1 (6 bases). The CDR3 has 14 amino acids. Per germline, CDR1 MNHEY and CDR2 SVGAGI. Deletions cut 4 bases from V and 4 bases from J, with 12 bases between. DNA of the CDR3: TGTGCCAGCAGTTCAGGGGTTAGCGCAGATACGCAGTATTTT. It codes for CASSSGVSADTQYF.

The chain couples TRBV4-1 to TRBJ2-5; 7 bases match TRBD2. The CDR3 spans 15 residues. Germline CDR1 MGHRA, CDR2 YSYEKL. With V trimmed by 4 bases and J by 0 bases, 5 bases remained unmatched. CDR3 DNA sequence: TGCGCCAGCAGCCCTGGCCTAGCGGACCAAGAGACCCAGTACTTC. It is translated as CASSPGLADQETQYF.

On this clone itself: One end of the junction fails to match germline, which may point to a read error. The chain is built from TRBV7-7 and TRBJ2-1, with D tentatively TRBD1 (5 bases). CDR1 SSHAT and CDR2 FNYEAQ come from the germline V gene (reference sequence). The CDR3 is 15 amino acids. CDR3 protein: CASSLVFSLQGEQFF. CDR3 bases: TGTGCTAGCAGCTTAGTGTTTAGTCTTCAGGGTGAGCAGTTCTTC.

This clone was observed once. V usage is TRBV28 and J usage is TRBJ1-5; D is unclear. Trimming removed 6 bases from V and 7 bases from J, with 10 bases in between. The CDR3 totals 12 residues. Per the germline V gene, CDR1 is MDHEN and CDR2 is SYDVKM. This CDR3 reads CASSWTTQPQHF. CDR3 in DNA: TGTGCCAGCAGCTGGACTACCCAGCCCCAGCATTTT. The variable domain in full, with the rest retrieved from reference TRBV28 and TRBJ1-5, is DVKVTQSSRYLVKRTGEKVFLECVQDMDHENMFWYRQDPGLGLRLIYFSYDVKMKEKGDIPEGYSVSREKKERFSLILESASTNQTSMYLCASSWTTQPQHFGDGTRLSIL.

The chain links TRBV7-4 to TRBJ2-7; TRBD1 aligns across 8 bases. The germline V gene encodes CDR1 SGHVT and CDR2 SQSDAQ. Trimming took 0 bases from V and 4 from J; bases not matched to a gene: 5. The CDR3 is made up of 15 amino acids. The CDR3 loop is CASSLAGTGWYEQYF. CDR3 nucleotides: TGTGCCAGCAGCTTAGCGGGGACAGGCTGGTACGAGCAGTACTTC.

This clone was seen a handful of times. This chain connects TRBV11-2 to TRBJ1-2, with TRBD1 matching 10 bases. CDR1 and CDR2 (germline): SGHAT, FQNNGV. The CDR3 extends over 18 amino acids. V shed 3 bases and J 8 bases; nucleotides not matched to a gene: 18. The DNA for the CDR3 is TGTGCCAGCAGCTTCCGTGCGACAGGGGGCGATTTCAATTCGGGCTACACCTTC. It is translated as CASSFRATGGDFNSGYTF.

This chain links TRBV27 with TRBJ2-2; 14 bases agree with TRBD2. The germline V gene has CDR1 MNHEY and CDR2 SMNVEV (reference sequence). The CDR3 is 17 amino acids. J gave up 3 bases and V 2 bases, and 2 bases lay outside the gene matches. The CDR3 coding sequence is TGTGCCAGCAGTTTACCGGGACTAGCGGGAGACACCGGGGAGCTGTTTTTT. It translates to CASSLPGLAGDTGELFF.

The chain employs TRBV6-1 and TRBJ2-3; 7 bases line up with TRBD2. The V and J ends lost 7 bases and 2 bases, in that order; junction bases with no gene match: 6. This CDR3 spans 14 amino acids. CDR1 is MNHNS, CDR2 SASEGT, per germline. Here the CDR3 reads CASMAGVDTDTQYF. CDR3 DNA: TGTGCCAGCATGGCGGGGGTCGACACAGATACGCAGTATTTT.

This clone was detected only a few times. The V and J genes are TRBV28 and TRBJ1-5, with TRBD1 as a possible D gene (5 bases). Germline loops: CDR1 MDHEN, CDR2 SYDVKM. V lost 2 bases and J lost 7, with 15 bases in between. This CDR3 has 15 residues. CDR3 DNA sequence: TGTGCCAGCAGTTTAAGTGGGGGGATCGAACAGCCCCAGCATTTT. Encoded protein: CASSLSGGIEQPQHF. Together with reference TRBV28 and TRBJ1-5, the CDR3 gives the full variable domain: DVKVTQSSRYLVKRTGEKVFLECVQDMDHENMFWYRQDPGLGLRLIYFSYDVKMKEKGDIPEGYSVSREKKERFSLILESASTNQTSMYLCASSLSGGIEQPQHFGDGTRLSIL.

The chain joins TRBV25-1 to TRBJ2-1; D not certain. This CDR3 contains 14 residues. V lost 3 bases and J 7 bases, leaving 13 bases between the germline ends. Germline lookup yields CDR1 MGHDK and CDR2 SYGVNS. The CDR3 sequence: CASSDDHLGNEQFF. CDR3 nucleotide sequence: TGTGCCAGCAGTGATGACCACCTAGGAAATGAGCAGTTCTTC.

CDR3 loop: CAWSTRGGYGYTF. CDR3 bases: TGTGCCTGGAGTACCAGGGGAGGCTATGGCTACACCTTC. This rearrangement joins TRBV30 to TRBJ1-2; TRBD1 is a possible D gene (6 bases). The germline V gene has CDR1 GTSNPN and CDR2 SVGIG (reference sequence). V gave up 2 bases and J gave up 4 bases, with 11 bases separating them. The CDR3 runs 13 residues.

This clone was counted between two and nine times. CDR3 nucleotides: TGTGCCAGCAGCCCTGACTTGGCTGGAAACACCATATATTTT. This translates into CASSPDLAGNTIYF. This chain uses TRBV28 with TRBJ1-3; D is uncertain. CDR1 and CDR2 from the germline V gene are MDHEN and SYDVKM. There are 14 residues in the CDR3. V dropped 6 bases and J dropped 2 bases, with 11 bases sitting between them.

This clone ranks as medium-sized. The rearrangement links TRBV28 to TRBJ1-5; tentative D call: TRBD1 (5 bases). V lost 3 bases to trimming and J lost 2 bases, with 14 bases between them. CDR3 length: 16 residues. Germline V gives CDR1 MDHEN, CDR2 SYDVKM. The CDR3 here is CASSFPGVEGNQPQHF. CDR3 nucleotides: TGTGCCAGCAGTTTTCCGGGGGTGGAAGGCAATCAGCCCCAGCATTTT.

V usage is TRBV5-1 and J usage is TRBJ2-7; 10 positions agree with TRBD1. Germline assignment: CDR1 SGHRS and CDR2 YFSETQ. CDR3 length: 14 amino acids. J lost 5 bases, V lost 4 bases, and 6 bases had no gene match. The CDR3 spells CASSMGQGNNEQYF. CDR3 coding DNA: TGCGCCAGCAGCATGGGACAGGGGAACAACGAGCAGTACTTC.

The chain employs TRBV5-1 and TRBJ2-5, with 8 bases lining up with TRBD2. This CDR3 comprises 15 residues. CDR1 and CDR2 (germline): SGHRS, YFSETQ. The V segment lost 2 bases and the J segment 5 bases; nucleotides outside the gene matches: 8. The CDR3 DNA sequence: TGCGCCAGCAGCTTAGGCGAGGGCGGGAGGGAGACCCAGTACTTC. It specifies CASSLGEGGRETQYF.

The chain recombines TRBV4-1 with TRBJ2-2, with unresolved D. In germline, CDR1 is MGHRA, CDR2 YSYEKL. V was cut by 0 bases and J by 0 bases, with 5 bases left in between. The CDR3 contains 15 residues. The CDR3 DNA reads TGCGCCAGCAGCCAAGACTTTACGAACACCGGGGAGCTGTTTTTT. Encoded protein: CASSQDFTNTGELFF.

The chain is built from TRBV6-1 and TRBJ2-7, with TRBD2 matching 7 bases. Germline V gene sequence: CDR1 MNHNS, CDR2 SASEGT. V lost 1 base to trimming and J lost 0 bases; unmatched junction nucleotides: 6. This CDR3 region has 16 residues. The DNA of the CDR3 is TGTGCCAGCAGTGAAGAAGCGGGAACAGGCTCCTACGAGCAGTACTTC. Protein sequence: CASSEEAGTGSYEQYF.

This chain links TRBV6-1 with TRBJ2-3; 8 nucleotides align to TRBD2. CDR3 length equals 15 residues. V shed 6 bases and J 0 bases; nucleotides not matched to a gene: 5. Germline V gene lookup returns CDR1 MNHNS and CDR2 SASEGT. The CDR3 reads CASRGLAGSTDTQYF. As DNA, the CDR3 is TGTGCCAGCAGGGGTTTAGCGGGGAGCACAGATACGCAGTATTTT.

This clone appeared once. The chain carries TRBV7-9 and TRBJ2-2, with D perhaps being TRBD1 or TRBD2 (5 bases each). Per the germline V gene, CDR1 is SEHNR and CDR2 is FQNEAQ (reference sequence). Deletions cut 7 bases from V and 7 bases from J, with 10 bases between. The CDR3 has 12 amino acids. This chain's CDR3 is CASTLRGGELFF. CDR3 coding DNA: TGTGCCAGCACTCTGAGGGGCGGGGAGCTGTTTTTT.